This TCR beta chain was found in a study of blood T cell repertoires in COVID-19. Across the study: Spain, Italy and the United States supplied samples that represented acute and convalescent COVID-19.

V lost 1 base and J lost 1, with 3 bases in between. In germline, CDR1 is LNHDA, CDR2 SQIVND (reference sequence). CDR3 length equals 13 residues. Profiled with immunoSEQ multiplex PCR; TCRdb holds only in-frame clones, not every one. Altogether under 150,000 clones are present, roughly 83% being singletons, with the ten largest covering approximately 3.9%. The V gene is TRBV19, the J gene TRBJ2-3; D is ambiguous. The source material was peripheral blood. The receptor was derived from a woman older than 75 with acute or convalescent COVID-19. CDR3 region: CASSIVGTDTQYF. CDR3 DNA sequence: TGTGCCAGTAGTATAGTCGGCACAGATACGCAGTATTTT.